This passage covers 14 T cell receptor beta chains from one sample sequenced in a study of T cell responses to AZD1222 COVID-19 vaccine. Only in-frame clones appear in the TCRdb table, and some are missing; sequencing was by immunoSEQ multiplex PCR. The sample yields 95,000 to 110,000 clones, nearly 90% seen once. Sequenced here: peripheral blood, sampled 28 days after the second AZD1222 dose. The receptors originated from an adult who received the AZD1222 COVID-19 vaccine.

The chain links TRBV6-4 to TRBJ2-1; TRBD2 matches 10 bases. This CDR3 is built from 13 residues. Per the germline V gene, CDR1 is MRHNA and CDR2 is SNTAGT. V lost 5 bases to trimming and J lost 10 bases; unmatched junction nucleotides: 5. CDR3 sequence: CASSPGLAMEQFF. For the CDR3, the DNA is TGTGCCAGCAGTCCGGGACTAGCGATGGAGCAGTTCTTC.

The rearrangement links TRBV19 to TRBJ1-1; D possibly corresponds to TRBD1 (6 bases). The V end lost 9 bases, the J end lost 2 bases, and 19 bases lay between the germline ends. The CDR3 totals 15 residues. Germline loops: CDR1 LNHDA, CDR2 SQIVND (reference sequence). The CDR3 nucleotides read TGTGCCAGCAATCTGGGGGGCCCTGCTAACACTGAAGCTTTCTTT. Translation gives CASNLGGPANTEAFF.

The chain links TRBV27 to TRBJ2-5; tentatively, D is TRBD2 (5 bases). The V gene's germline CDR1 is MNHEY and CDR2 SMNVEV (reference sequence). This CDR3 is 17 amino acids long. Trimming shortened V by 5 bases and J by 5 bases, and 24 bases separated the two germline ends. The CDR3 loop reads CASSPTPLVERRETQYF. CDR3 sequence (DNA): TGTGCCAGCAGTCCCACCCCTCTTGTAGAGAGGAGGGAGACCCAGTACTTC.

This clone was detected only a few times. This chain uses TRBV27 with TRBJ1-2, with 9 nucleotides matching TRBD1. Germline V gives CDR1 MNHEY, CDR2 SMNVEV (reference sequence). This CDR3 spans 15 amino acids. V shed 5 bases, J shed 5 bases, and the junction held 9 bases outside the gene matches. CDR3 sequence (DNA): TGTGCCAGCAGTCTTCACAGGGGGCTAGGGTATGGCTACACCTTC. Amino acids: CASSLHRGLGYGYTF.

The chain uses TRBV5-4 and TRBJ2-5; TRBD1 aligns across 9 bases. Unmatched junction bases numbered 12, after V lost 0 bases and J lost 3 bases. Germline V gives CDR1 SGHNT, CDR2 YYREEE (reference sequence). The CDR3 runs to 18 residues. CDR3 coding DNA: TGTGCCAGCAGCTTGGCTCCGGGACAGGGATTGGGGGAAGAGACCCAGTACTTC. This sequence encodes CASSLAPGQGLGEETQYF.

V is TRBV28 and J is TRBJ1-1; D not resolved. Trimming removed 6 bases from V and 1 base from J, with 12 bases in between. The CDR3 has 14 amino acids. CDR1 is MDHEN and CDR2 is SYDVKM in the germline V gene. This CDR3 is CASSPADRNTEAFF. DNA for the CDR3: TGTGCCAGCAGCCCGGCGGACCGGAACACTGAAGCTTTCTTT.

The chain uses TRBV5-4 and TRBJ1-1, with D unclear. Trimming took 0 bases from V and 7 from J, leaving 13 bases between them. The germline V gene encodes CDR1 SGHNT and CDR2 YYREEE (reference sequence). The CDR3 totals 14 residues. This CDR3 reads CASSLVGRQIEAFF. The CDR3 nucleotides are TGTGCCAGCAGCTTGGTGGGGAGGCAGATTGAAGCTTTCTTT.

The V call is TRBV3-1 (or the pseudogene TRBV3-2), the J call TRBJ1-5; D gene unclear. V lost 5 bases, J lost 1 base, and 12 bases lay in between. There are 15 residues in the CDR3. Germline CDR1 reads LGHDT; CDR2 reads YNNKEL (reference sequence). CDR3 sequence: CASSSSGGSNQPQHF. The CDR3 DNA sequence: TGTGCCAGCAGCTCCTCGGGAGGGAGCAATCAGCCCCAGCATTTT.

V and J are TRBV6-1 and TRBJ1-3; possibly TRBD1 for D (5 bases). The CDR3 contains 15 residues. V was cut by 3 bases and J by 8 bases, with 17 bases left in between. CDR1 is MNHNS and CDR2 is SASEGT in the germline V gene. CDR3 residues: CASSERDAARDTIYF. The CDR3 DNA follows: TGTGCCAGCAGTGAGCGGGACGCTGCTCGGGACACCATATATTTT.

The chain combines TRBV19 with TRBJ2-3, with 9 bases that match TRBD1. Germline V gene data show CDR1 as LNHDA and CDR2 as SQIVND (reference sequence). Trimming at V came to 1 base and at J to 1 base, leaving 0 bases not matched to a gene. The CDR3 loop spans 15 amino acids. The CDR3 spells CASSIGTGGTDTQYF. The CDR3 bases are TGTGCCAGTAGTATAGGGACAGGGGGCACAGATACGCAGTATTTT. Full variable domain (rest looked up from reference TRBV19 and TRBJ2-3): DGGITQSPKYLFRKEGQNVTLSCEQNLNHDAMYWYRQDPGQGLRLIYYSQIVNDFQKGDIAEGYSVSREKKESFPLTVTSAQKNPTAFYLCASSIGTGGTDTQYFGPGTRLTVL.

The chain couples TRBV3-1 (or the pseudogene TRBV3-2) to TRBJ2-7, with 9 bases that match TRBD1. The germline V gene has CDR1 LGHDT and CDR2 YNNKEL (reference sequence). V dropped 4 bases and J dropped 0; count of bases not matched to a gene: 7. The length of the CDR3 is 16 residues. In DNA, the CDR3 is TGTGCCAGCAGCCGACCGGGACAGGGAAGCTCCTACGAGCAGTACTTC. Protein: CASSRPGQGSSYEQYF.

This chain links TRBV27 with TRBJ2-7, with 9 positions matching TRBD1. Germline-derived CDR1 and CDR2 are MNHEY and SMNVEV (reference sequence). This CDR3 region has 15 residues. The junction had 11 bases not matched to a gene; V was cut back by 5 bases and J by 6 bases. Here the CDR3 DNA reads TGTGCCAGCAGTCTCACTGGGACAGGGCTCGGCGAGCAGTACTTC. Protein sequence: CASSLTGTGLGEQYF.

The chain recombines TRBV28 with TRBJ2-7; no clear D gene. This CDR3 has 13 residues. V gave up 5 bases and J gave up 4 bases, with 12 bases separating them. Germline CDR1 is MDHEN and CDR2 is SYDVKM. CDR3 sequence (DNA): TGTGCCAGCAGTACGACTCATAGGTACGAGCAGTACTTC. The encoded protein is CASSTTHRYEQYF.

The rearrangement uses TRBV6-5 and TRBJ1-1; D is uncertain. Trimming took 5 bases from V and 6 from J, leaving 16 bases between them. Germline lookup yields CDR1 MNHEY and CDR2 SVGAGI. The CDR3 length is 14 residues. The DNA for the CDR3 is TGTGCCAGCAGTCAGACGGCCCTGATTTCTGAAGCTTTCTTT. This encodes CASSQTALISEAFF.